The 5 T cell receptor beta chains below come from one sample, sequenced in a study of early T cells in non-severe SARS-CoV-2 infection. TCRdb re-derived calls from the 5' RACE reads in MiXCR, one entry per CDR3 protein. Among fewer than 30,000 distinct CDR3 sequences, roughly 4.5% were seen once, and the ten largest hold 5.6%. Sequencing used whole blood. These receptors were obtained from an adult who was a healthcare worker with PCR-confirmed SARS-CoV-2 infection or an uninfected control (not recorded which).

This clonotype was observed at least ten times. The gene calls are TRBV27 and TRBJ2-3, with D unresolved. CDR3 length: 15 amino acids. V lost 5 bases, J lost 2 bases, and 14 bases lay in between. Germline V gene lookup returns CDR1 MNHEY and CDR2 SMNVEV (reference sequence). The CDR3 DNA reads TGTGCCAGCAGTACACGGGCCCCCTTCACAGATACGCAGTATTTT. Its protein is CASSTRAPFTDTQYF.

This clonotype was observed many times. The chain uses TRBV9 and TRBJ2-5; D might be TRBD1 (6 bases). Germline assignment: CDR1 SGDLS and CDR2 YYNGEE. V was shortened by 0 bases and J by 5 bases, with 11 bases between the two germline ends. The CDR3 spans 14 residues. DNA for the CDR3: TGTGCCAGCAGCGTAGGGTCAGGGGTGGAGACCCAGTACTTC. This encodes CASSVGSGVETQYF.

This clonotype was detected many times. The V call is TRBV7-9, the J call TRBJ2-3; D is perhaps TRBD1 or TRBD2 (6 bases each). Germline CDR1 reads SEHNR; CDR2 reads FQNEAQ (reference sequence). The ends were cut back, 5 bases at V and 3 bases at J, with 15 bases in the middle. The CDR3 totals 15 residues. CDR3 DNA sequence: TGTGCCAGCAGCCCCGCACTAGGGGGGACAGATACGCAGTATTTT. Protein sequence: CASSPALGGTDTQYF.

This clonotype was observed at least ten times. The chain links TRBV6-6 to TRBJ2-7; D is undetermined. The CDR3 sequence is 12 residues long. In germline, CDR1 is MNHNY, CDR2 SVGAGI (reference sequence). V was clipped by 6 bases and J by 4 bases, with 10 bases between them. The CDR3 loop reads CASSDGRYEQYF. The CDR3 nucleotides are TGTGCCAGCAGCGATGGACGGTACGAGCAGTACTTC.

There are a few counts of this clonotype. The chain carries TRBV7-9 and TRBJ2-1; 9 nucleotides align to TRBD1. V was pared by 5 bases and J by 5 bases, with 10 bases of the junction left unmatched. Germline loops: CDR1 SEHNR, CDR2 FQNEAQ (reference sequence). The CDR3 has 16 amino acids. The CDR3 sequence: CASSTGDRARDNEQFF. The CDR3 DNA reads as TGTGCCAGCAGCACAGGGGACAGGGCGAGGGACAATGAGCAGTTCTTC.